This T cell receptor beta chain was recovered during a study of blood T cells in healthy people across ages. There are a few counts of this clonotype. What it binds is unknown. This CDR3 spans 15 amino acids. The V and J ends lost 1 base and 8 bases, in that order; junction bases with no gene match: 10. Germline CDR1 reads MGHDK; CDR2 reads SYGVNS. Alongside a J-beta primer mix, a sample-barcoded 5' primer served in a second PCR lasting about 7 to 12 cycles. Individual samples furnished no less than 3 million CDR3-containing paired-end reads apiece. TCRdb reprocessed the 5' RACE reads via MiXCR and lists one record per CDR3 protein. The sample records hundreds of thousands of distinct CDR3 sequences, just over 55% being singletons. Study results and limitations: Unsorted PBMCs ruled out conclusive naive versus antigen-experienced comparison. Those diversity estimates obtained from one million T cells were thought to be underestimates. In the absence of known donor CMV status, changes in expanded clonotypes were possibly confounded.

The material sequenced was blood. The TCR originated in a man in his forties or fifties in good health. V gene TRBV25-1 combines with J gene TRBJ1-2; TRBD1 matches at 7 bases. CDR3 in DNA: TGTGCCAGCAGTGAATTTCGGGCAGGGGGGAGCGGCTACACCTTC. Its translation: CASSEFRAGGSGYTF.